This T cell receptor beta chain emerged from a study of blood T cell repertoires in COVID-19. Source study methods: Amplification of reference gene primers was used by the study to estimate nucleated cell counts. Profiling relied on immunoSEQ multiplex PCR, and the TCRdb table lists in-frame clones only, not all of them. The V and J calls and clone size come from that table; D and trimming were worked out from the DNA. The sample shows 250,000 to 300,000 clones, roughly nine tenths of them seen only once. The V and J ends lost 5 bases and 1 base respectively, with 11 bases between them. Germline V gene lookup returns CDR1 SEHNR and CDR2 FQNEAQ (reference sequence). The CDR3 has 14 amino acids.

Sequenced input: PBMCs or T cells enriched from blood (not recorded which). This clonotype originated in a human donor in a cohort exposed to, infected with or recovered from COVID-19 (not recorded which). The donor label of this sample is uncertain. The genes are TRBV7-9 and TRBJ1-1; no reliable D call. The CDR3 loop reads CASSAPRRNTEAFF. The CDR3, as DNA: TGTGCCAGCAGCGCCCCAAGGAGGAACACTGAAGCTTTCTTT.